This paragraph covers one T cell receptor (beta chain) sequence. What it recognizes is unknown. These data come from a study of T cell responses to AZD1222 COVID-19 vaccine. General study points: Spike-specific TCR breadth rose after two AZD1222 doses, and depth rose as well.

Generated by immunoSEQ multiplex PCR, the TCRdb table keeps only in-frame clones and is missing some. Among some 90,000 clones listed, 70% to 90% were seen once. Sequencing was performed on peripheral blood, taken on day 0 of AZD1222 vaccination. The receptor's source is an adult in good health.

CDR3 residues: CASSLKGTNEQFF. In DNA form, the CDR3 reads TGTGCCAGCAGTTTGAAGGGTACCAATGAGCAGTTCTTC. The chain employs TRBV27 and TRBJ2-1; D call uncertain. Trimming took off 3 bases at V and 6 bases at J, with 9 bases between the two ends. CDR1 is MNHEY and CDR2 is SMNVEV in the germline V gene (reference sequence). This CDR3 has 13 amino acids.